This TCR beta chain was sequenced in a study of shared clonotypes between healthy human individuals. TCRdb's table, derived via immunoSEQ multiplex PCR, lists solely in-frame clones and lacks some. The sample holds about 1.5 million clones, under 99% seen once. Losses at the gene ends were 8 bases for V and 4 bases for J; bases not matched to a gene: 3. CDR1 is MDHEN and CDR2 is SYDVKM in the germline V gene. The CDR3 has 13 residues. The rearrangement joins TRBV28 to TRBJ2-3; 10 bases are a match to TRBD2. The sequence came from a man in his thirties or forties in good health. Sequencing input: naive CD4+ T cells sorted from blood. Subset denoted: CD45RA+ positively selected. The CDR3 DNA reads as TGTGCCAGCGCTAGCGGGAGAGCAGATACGCAGTATTTT. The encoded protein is CASASGRADTQYF.